Listed below are T cell receptor beta chains from one sample, sequenced in a study of blood T cell repertoires in COVID-19. Method: immunoSEQ multiplex PCR; TCRdb's copy keeps in-frame clones and lacks some. In the table there are almost 400,000 clones, 89% of which are singletons. Sequencing was carried out using PBMCs or T cells enriched from blood (not recorded which). These receptors originate from a woman between 25 and 40 years old who had recovered from COVID-19. The CDR3 runs from the conserved cysteine through the conserved F or W.

>TRBV6-5|16|TRBJ1-4
CASSYSNPATNEKLFF
>TRBV14|18|TRBJ1-2
CASSQAPGTGAAPYGYTF
>TRBV10-3|14|TRBJ2-5
CAIPTSGGLQTQYF
>TRBV7-2|15|TRBJ2-2
CASSPGTGVNGELFF
>TRBV19|15|TRBJ2-2
CASKRQGKNTGELFF
>TRBV1|12|TRBJ1-6
CTSSQDSSPLHF
>TRBV5-5|16|TRBJ2-7
CASSLGRRGEFYEQYF
>TRBV24-1|11|TRBJ1-2
CATSDTFGYTF
>TRBV11-3|13|TRBJ1-2
CASSLGQGYGYTF
>TRBV27|13|TRBJ1-6
CASSKSRNSPLHF
>TRBV11-3|15|TRBJ2-7
CASSLGRGNRNEQYF
>TRBV28|14|TRBJ1-3
CASYDRGPGNTIYF
>TRBV7-8|15|TRBJ1-1
CASSHLRGMNTEAFF
>TRBV27|12|TRBJ1-6
CASSWRNSPLHF
>TRBV6-2/TRBV6-3|17|TRBJ1-1
CASSWALERLVSTEAFF
>TRBV18|14|TRBJ1-1
CASSPGEYLREAFF